The present TCR beta chain was sequenced within a study of blood T cell repertoires in COVID-19. For the study at large: Donors in the United States, Italy and Spain gave samples during acute or convalescent COVID-19. T cells, B-cell-depleted T cells, or PBMCs supplied cDNA or gDNA.

TCRdb keeps only in-frame clones here, not all; method: immunoSEQ multiplex PCR. The repertoire holds roughly 100,000 clones, with 84% as singletons. This TCR came from a human donor in a cohort sampled during active COVID-19. The sequencing sample was made of peripheral blood.

CDR3 amino acids: CASGKNRGEQFF. The CDR3, as DNA: TGTGCTAGTGGTAAAAACAGGGGCGAGCAGTTCTTC. V is TRBV12-5 and J is TRBJ2-1; TRBD1 aligns across 7 bases. Germline V gene data show CDR1 as LGHNT and CDR2 as FRNRAP. This CDR3 is built from 12 residues. With V trimmed by 5 bases and J by 10 bases, 5 bases remained unmatched.